These T cell receptor beta chains were read from a single sample in a study of graft-versus-host responses after intestinal transplantation. The antigens these receptors bind are not known. Sequenced by immunoSEQ multiplex PCR; TCRdb stores in-frame clones only, minus some. The sample records some 85,000 clones, 87% being singletons. Sequenced here: unstimulated CD8+ T cells sorted from spleen or lymph node cells, sampled before transplant. The receptor source for this set is a human donor who was the organ donor for an intestinal transplant. Both conserved end residues are part of each CDR3. D genes are given only for firm matches. Where a row states a size, it is once, few, many or the class of an expanded clone; other rows omit it.

CDR3 protein | CDR3 DNA | D gene | J gene | V gene | clone size
CASSEVDRESEAFF | TGTGCCAGCAGTGAAGTCGACAGGGAATCTGAAGCTTTCTTT | TRBD1 | TRBJ1-1 | TRBV2 | NA
CASSIGREVGTF | TGCGCCAGCAGTATCGGCAGGGAGGTTGGCACCTTC | NA | TRBJ1-2 | TRBV10-2 | once
CASSLRVGDSSSYNEQFF | TGTGCCAGCAGCCTAAGAGTTGGAGACTCCAGCTCCTACAATGAGCAGTTCTTC | NA | TRBJ2-1 | TRBV11-3 | NA
CASSSADTQYF | TGTGCCAGCAGTTCCGCAGATACGCAGTATTTT | NA | TRBJ2-3 | TRBV27 | once
CASSPNPQGDNEQFF | TGTGCCAGCAGTCCAAACCCTCAGGGTGACAATGAGCAGTTCTTC | NA | TRBJ2-1 | TRBV27 | NA
CASSLVGRRIEKLFF | TGTGCCAGCAGCTTGGTAGGGCGGAGGATTGAAAAACTGTTTTTT | NA | TRBJ1-4 | TRBV5-5 | NA
CASSPPVPRGEKLFF | TGTGCCAGCAGCCCCCCGGTCCCCCGGGGTGAAAAACTGTTTTTT | NA | TRBJ1-4 | TRBV7-9 | NA
CASTPGTPNEQFF | TGTGCCAGCACCCCAGGGACCCCCAATGAGCAGTTCTTC | NA | TRBJ2-1 | TRBV27 | NA
CTSSQEELAKNFYEQYF | TGCACCAGCAGCCAAGAAGAACTAGCGAAGAACTTTTACGAGCAGTACTTC | NA | TRBJ2-7 | TRBV1 | few
CASSTRQSWGELFF | TGTGCCAGCAGCACCCGACAGTCATGGGGGGAGCTGTTTTTT | NA | TRBJ2-2 | TRBV11-2 | NA
CASSLSVNTEAFF | TGTGCCAGCAGCCTTTCCGTGAACACTGAAGCTTTCTTT | NA | TRBJ1-1 | TRBV7-3 | NA
CASSQSRGVGPQYF | TGCGCCAGCAGCCAATCTCGGGGGGTTGGGCCCCAGTACTTC | TRBD2 | TRBJ2-5 | TRBV4-1 | NA
CASSLVDNEQFF | TGCGCCAGCAGCTTGGTGGATAATGAGCAGTTCTTC | NA | TRBJ2-1 | TRBV5-1 | NA
CASSLGRLQSLGQGVVDTEAFF | TGCGCCAGCAGCTTGGGGAGGCTCCAGTCTCTGGGACAGGGGGTGGTCGACACTGAAGCTTTCTTT | TRBD1 | TRBJ1-1 | TRBV5-1 | NA
CASSSGTGVGEYTDTQYF | TGTGCCAGCAGCTCCGGGACAGGTGTAGGGGAATACACAGATACGCAGTATTTT | TRBD1 | TRBJ2-3 | TRBV5-4 | NA
CASSWDRGTDTQYF | TGTGCCAGCAGCTGGGACAGGGGCACAGATACGCAGTATTTT | TRBD1 | TRBJ2-3 | TRBV28 | NA
CARPGDYLGNQPQHF | TGTGCCAGGCCGGGGGACTATCTGGGCAATCAGCCCCAGCATTTT | NA | TRBJ1-5 | TRBV2 | NA
CASSLRGPPSYTQYF | TGTGCCAGCTCTCTGAGGGGGCCCCCGTCTTATACGCAGTATTTT | TRBD1 | TRBJ2-3 | TRBV11-3 | NA
CASSKYDWTAWEEKLFF | TGTGCCAGCAGTAAATACGACTGGACGGCTTGGGAAGAAAAACTGTTTTTT | NA | TRBJ1-4 | TRBV28 | NA
CASSAYTGVDYGYTF | TGTGCCAGCAGTGCATATACAGGGGTCGACTATGGCTACACCTTC | TRBD1 | TRBJ1-2 | TRBV6-5 | NA
CASSLDEGAGELLF | TGCGCCAGCAGCTTGGATGAAGGCGCCGGGGAGCTGCTTTTT | NA | TRBJ2-2 | TRBV5-1 | once
CASSPRDWETQYF | TGTGCCAGCAGCCCCCGGGACTGGGAGACCCAGTACTTC | NA | TRBJ2-5 | TRBV7-6 | NA
CASSSLDTGELFF | TGCGCCAGCAGCTCCCTTGACACCGGGGAGCTGTTTTTT | NA | TRBJ2-2 | TRBV5-1 | NA
CASSSTGGVYNEQFF | TGTGCCAGCAGTTCGACGGGGGGCGTATACAATGAGCAGTTCTTC | NA | TRBJ2-1 | TRBV6-5 | NA
CASSDRGAYEQYF | TGTGCCAGCTCGGACAGGGGAGCCTACGAGCAGTACTTC | TRBD1 | TRBJ2-7 | TRBV18 | NA
CASSPDRGNDYGYTF | TGTGCCAGCTCACCGGACAGGGGGAACGACTATGGCTACACCTTC | TRBD1 | TRBJ1-2 | TRBV18 | medium-sized
CASSLRVPTAEAFF | TGCGCCAGCAGCTTGCGGGTTCCCACTGCTGAAGCTTTCTTT | NA | TRBJ1-1 | TRBV4-1 | NA
CASSLGQGGSPLHF | TGTGCCAGCAGCCTCGGACAGGGCGGTTCACCCCTCCACTTT | TRBD1 | TRBJ1-6 | TRBV7-9 | NA
CATSRDLGAGGDYEQYF | TGTGCCACCAGCAGAGATCTCGGGGCAGGGGGGGACTACGAGCAGTACTTC | NA | TRBJ2-7 | TRBV15 | NA
CASGSGDRYISNQPQHF | TGTGCCAGTGGGTCCGGGGACAGATACATTAGCAATCAGCCCCAGCATTTT | TRBD1 | TRBJ1-5 | TRBV19 | NA
CASSPGWGGYEQYF | TGTGCCAGCAGTCCCGGGTGGGGTGGCTACGAGCAGTACTTC | NA | TRBJ2-7 | TRBV27 | NA
CASSLAGAGSDTQYF | TGTGCCAGCAGCTTGGCCGGAGCGGGGTCCGATACGCAGTATTTT | TRBD2 | TRBJ2-3 | TRBV5-6 | NA
CASRPARLGRTNYGYTF | TGTGCCAGCAGACCGGCGCGGCTCGGCCGTACTAACTATGGCTACACCTTC | NA | TRBJ1-2 | TRBV5-6 | NA
CASGTSGASYEQYF | TGTGCCAGCGGGACTAGCGGGGCCTCCTACGAGCAGTACTTC | TRBD2 | TRBJ2-7 | TRBV7-8 | NA
CASSLLNGLAGGTDTQYF | TGTGCCAGCAGCTTACTTAATGGACTAGCGGGGGGCACAGATACGCAGTATTTT | TRBD2 | TRBJ2-3 | TRBV7-6 | NA
CASSPLRVNTEAFF | TGTGCCAGCAGTCCTCTACGGGTTAACACTGAAGCTTTCTTT | NA | TRBJ1-1 | TRBV28 | NA
CASSPVLPPGGYTF | TGTGCCAGCAGCCCCGTTCTTCCGCCGGGGGGCTACACCTTC | NA | TRBJ1-2 | TRBV5-6 | NA
CASSLRGGQAYEQYF | TGCGCCAGCAGCTTAAGAGGGGGACAAGCCTACGAGCAGTACTTC | NA | TRBJ2-7 | TRBV4-1 | NA
CASSQRGQGTEAFF | TGCGCCAGCAGCCAAAGGGGACAGGGCACTGAAGCTTTCTTT | TRBD1 | TRBJ1-1 | TRBV4-1 | NA
CASSLRGPHQPQHF | TGTGCCAGCAGTTTAAGGGGTCCCCATCAGCCCCAGCATTTT | NA | TRBJ1-5 | TRBV28 | NA
CASSPVGGVTDTQYF | TGTGCCAGCAGCCCCGTGGGAGGAGTGACAGATACGCAGTATTTT | NA | TRBJ2-3 | TRBV7-9 | NA
CASSQDGSSNQPQHF | TGCGCCAGCAGCCAAGATGGCAGCAGCAATCAGCCCCAGCATTTT | NA | TRBJ1-5 | TRBV4-1 | once
CASSENNEQFF | TGTGCCAGCAGTGAGAACAATGAGCAGTTCTTC | NA | TRBJ2-1 | TRBV6-1 | NA
CASSWDGIEGMNQPQHF | TGTGCCAGCAGCTGGGACGGGATAGAAGGGATGAATCAGCCCCAGCATTTT | NA | TRBJ1-5 | TRBV5-6 | NA
CASSLGTGDGEQYF | TGTGCCAGCAGCTTGGGGACAGGCGATGGCGAGCAGTACTTC | TRBD1 | TRBJ2-7 | TRBV5-6 | NA
CASSLTPGSNQPQHF | TGTGCCAGCAGTTTGACTCCCGGGTCCAATCAGCCCCAGCATTTT | NA | TRBJ1-5 | TRBV6-4 | NA
CASSFWSNQPQHF | TGTGCCAGCAGCTTTTGGAGCAATCAGCCCCAGCATTTT | NA | TRBJ1-5 | TRBV7-8 | NA
CASSARGQKFSYEQYF | TGTGCCAGCAGTGCAAGAGGGCAGAAGTTCTCCTACGAGCAGTACTTC | NA | TRBJ2-7 | TRBV25-1 | NA
CASSPDASPGTGELFF | TGTGCCAGCAGCCCGGACGCCAGCCCCGGCACCGGGGAGCTGTTTTTT | NA | TRBJ2-2 | TRBV7-7 | NA
CASSWVQLEQFF | TGTGCCAGCAGCTGGGTTCAACTTGAGCAGTTCTTC | NA | TRBJ2-1 | TRBV7-9 | NA
CASSFLETEAFF | TGTGCCAGCAGCTTCCTGGAGACTGAAGCTTTCTTT | NA | TRBJ1-1 | TRBV5-6 | once
CASSYSIAYEQYF | TGTGCCAGCAGTTACTCGATCGCCTACGAGCAGTACTTC | NA | TRBJ2-7 | TRBV6-5 | once
CASSPTGTGDYEQYF | TGTGCCAGCAGCCCAACCGGGACAGGGGACTACGAGCAGTACTTC | TRBD1 | TRBJ2-7 | TRBV7-3 | NA
CASSERENTEAFF | TGTGCCAGTAGTGAGCGAGAGAACACTGAAGCTTTCTTT | NA | TRBJ1-1 | TRBV19 | NA
CASSLEAGTFNSPLHF | TGCGCCAGCAGCTTGGAAGCCGGGACGTTTAATTCACCCCTCCACTTT | NA | TRBJ1-6 | TRBV5-1 | once
CASSLSVSGNTIYF | TGTGCCAGCAGCTTATCCGTCTCTGGAAACACCATATATTTT | NA | TRBJ1-3 | TRBV5-6 | NA
CASSPALEDSLEQYF | TGTGCCAGCAGCCCCGCCCTCGAGGACTCTCTCGAGCAGTACTTC | NA | TRBJ2-7 | TRBV28 | once
CASSLPGSSSGNTIYF | TGTGCCAGCAGCTTGCCGGGGTCCAGCTCTGGAAACACCATATATTTT | NA | TRBJ1-3 | TRBV5-4 | NA
CASSFGGGTEAFF | TGTGCCAGCAGTTTCGGGGGGGGGACTGAAGCTTTCTTT | NA | TRBJ1-1 | TRBV28 | NA
CASSQGPSSSYNSPLHF | TGTGCCAGCAGCCAAGGTCCTTCTAGCTCCTATAATTCACCCCTCCACTTT | NA | TRBJ1-6 | TRBV14 | NA